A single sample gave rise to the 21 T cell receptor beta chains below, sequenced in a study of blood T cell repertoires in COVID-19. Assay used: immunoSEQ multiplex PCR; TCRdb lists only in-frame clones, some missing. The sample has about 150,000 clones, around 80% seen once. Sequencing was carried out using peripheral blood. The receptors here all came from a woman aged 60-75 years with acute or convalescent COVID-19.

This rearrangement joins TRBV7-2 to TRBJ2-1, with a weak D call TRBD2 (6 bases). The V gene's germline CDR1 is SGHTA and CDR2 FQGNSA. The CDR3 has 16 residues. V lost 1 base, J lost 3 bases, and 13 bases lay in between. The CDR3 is CASSLGDLASYNEQFF. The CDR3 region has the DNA TGTGCCAGCAGCTTAGGGGACTTAGCGAGCTACAATGAGCAGTTCTTC.

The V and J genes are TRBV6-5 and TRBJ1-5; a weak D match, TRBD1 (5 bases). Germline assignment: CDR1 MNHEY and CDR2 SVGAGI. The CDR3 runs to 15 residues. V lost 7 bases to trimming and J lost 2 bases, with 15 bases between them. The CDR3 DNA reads TGTGCCAGCACTCAACCGGGGGGAGGCAATCAGCCCCAGCATTTT. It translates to CASTQPGGGNQPQHF.

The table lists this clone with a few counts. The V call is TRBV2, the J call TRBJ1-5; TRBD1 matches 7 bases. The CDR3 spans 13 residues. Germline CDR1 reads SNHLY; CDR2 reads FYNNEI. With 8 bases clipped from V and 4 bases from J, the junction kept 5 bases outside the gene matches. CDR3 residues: CASQRTGNQPQHF. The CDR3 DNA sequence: TGTGCCAGCCAACGGACAGGAAATCAGCCCCAGCATTTT.

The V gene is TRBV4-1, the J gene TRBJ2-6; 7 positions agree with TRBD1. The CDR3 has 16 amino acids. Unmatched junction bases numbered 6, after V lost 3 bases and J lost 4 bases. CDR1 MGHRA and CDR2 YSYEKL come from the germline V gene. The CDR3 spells CASSQEQGWGANVLTF. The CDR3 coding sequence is TGCGCCAGCAGCCAGGAACAGGGGTGGGGGGCCAACGTCCTGACTTTC.

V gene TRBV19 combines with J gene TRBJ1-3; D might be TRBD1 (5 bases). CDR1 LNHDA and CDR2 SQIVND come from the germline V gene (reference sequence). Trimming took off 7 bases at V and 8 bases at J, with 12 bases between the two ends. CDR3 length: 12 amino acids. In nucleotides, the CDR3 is TGTGCCAGTACCATTGGAGGGGACACCATATATTTT. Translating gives CASTIGGDTIYF.

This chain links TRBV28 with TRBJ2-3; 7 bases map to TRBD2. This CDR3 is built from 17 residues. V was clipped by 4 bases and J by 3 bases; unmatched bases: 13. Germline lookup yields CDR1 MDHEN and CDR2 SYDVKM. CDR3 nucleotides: TGTGCCAGCAGTTCGCCCTTGGGAGGGGTTGGTACAGATACGCAGTATTTT. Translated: CASSSPLGGVGTDTQYF.

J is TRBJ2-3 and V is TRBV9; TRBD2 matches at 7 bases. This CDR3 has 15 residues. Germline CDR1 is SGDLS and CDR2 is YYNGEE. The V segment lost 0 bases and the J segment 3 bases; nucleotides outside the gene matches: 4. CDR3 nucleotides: TGTGCCAGCAGCGTAGCGGGGGGAAGAACAGATACGCAGTATTTT. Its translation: CASSVAGGRTDTQYF.

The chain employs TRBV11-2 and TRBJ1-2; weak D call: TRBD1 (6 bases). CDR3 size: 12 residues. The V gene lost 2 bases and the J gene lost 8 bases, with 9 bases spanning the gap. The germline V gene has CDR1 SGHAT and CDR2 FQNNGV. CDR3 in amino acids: CASSLWTAGYTF. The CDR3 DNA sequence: TGTGCCAGCAGCTTATGGACAGCCGGCTACACCTTC.

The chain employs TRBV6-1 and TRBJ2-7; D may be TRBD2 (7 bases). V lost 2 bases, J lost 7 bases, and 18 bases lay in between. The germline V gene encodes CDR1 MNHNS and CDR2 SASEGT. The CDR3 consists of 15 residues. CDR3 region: CASSESFGGPREQYF. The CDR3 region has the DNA TGTGCCAGCAGTGAAAGTTTCGGGGGGCCCCGAGAGCAGTACTTC.

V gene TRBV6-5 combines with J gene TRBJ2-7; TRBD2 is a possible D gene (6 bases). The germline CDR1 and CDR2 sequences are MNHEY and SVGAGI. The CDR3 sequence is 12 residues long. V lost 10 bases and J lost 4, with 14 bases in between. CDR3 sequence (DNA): TGTGCCACAAAGGGAGGATCTTACGAGCAGTACTTC. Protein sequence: CATKGGSYEQYF.

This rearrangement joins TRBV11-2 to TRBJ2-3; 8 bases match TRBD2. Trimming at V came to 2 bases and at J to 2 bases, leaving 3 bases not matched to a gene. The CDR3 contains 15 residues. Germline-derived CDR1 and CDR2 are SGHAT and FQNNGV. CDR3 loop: CASSLPGGPTDTQYF. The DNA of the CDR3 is TGTGCCAGCAGCTTACCGGGGGGGCCCACAGATACGCAGTATTTT.

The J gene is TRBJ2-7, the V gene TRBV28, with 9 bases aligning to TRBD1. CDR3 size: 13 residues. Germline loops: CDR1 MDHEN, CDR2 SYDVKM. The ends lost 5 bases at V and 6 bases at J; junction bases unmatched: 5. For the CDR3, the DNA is TGTGCCAGCAGTGGACAGGGGAGGCGCGAGCAGTACTTC. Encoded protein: CASSGQGRREQYF.

The CDR3 coding sequence is TGTGCCACCAGTGCCAGCGGGGTTCTCACAGATACGCAGTATTTT. As protein: CATSASGVLTDTQYF. V and J are TRBV24-1 and TRBJ2-3; TRBD2 matches at 7 bases. Germline CDR1 is KGHDR and CDR2 is SFDVKD. This CDR3 spans 15 amino acids. V was clipped by 5 bases and J by 2 bases; unmatched bases: 6.

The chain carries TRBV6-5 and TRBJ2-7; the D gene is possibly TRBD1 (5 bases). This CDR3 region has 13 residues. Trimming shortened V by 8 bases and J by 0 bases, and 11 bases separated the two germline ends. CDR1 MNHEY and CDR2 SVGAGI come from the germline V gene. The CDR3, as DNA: TGTGCCAGCTCTTCCAGGGCCTCCTACGAGCAGTACTTC. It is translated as CASSSRASYEQYF.

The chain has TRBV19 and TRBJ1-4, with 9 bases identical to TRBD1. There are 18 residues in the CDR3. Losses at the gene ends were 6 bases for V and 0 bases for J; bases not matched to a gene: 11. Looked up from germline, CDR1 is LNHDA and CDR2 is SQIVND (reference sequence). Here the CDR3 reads CASSVPGQGRATNEKLFF. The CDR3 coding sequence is TGTGCCAGTAGCGTCCCGGGACAGGGTAGAGCAACTAATGAAAAACTGTTTTTT.

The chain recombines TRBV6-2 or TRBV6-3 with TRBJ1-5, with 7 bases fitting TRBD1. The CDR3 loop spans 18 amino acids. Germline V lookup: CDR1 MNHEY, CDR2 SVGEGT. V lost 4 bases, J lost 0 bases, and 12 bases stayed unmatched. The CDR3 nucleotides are TGTGCCAGCAGTTTTGCCGCTGGACAGGTCCATAGCAATCAGCCCCAGCATTTT. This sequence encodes CASSFAAGQVHSNQPQHF.

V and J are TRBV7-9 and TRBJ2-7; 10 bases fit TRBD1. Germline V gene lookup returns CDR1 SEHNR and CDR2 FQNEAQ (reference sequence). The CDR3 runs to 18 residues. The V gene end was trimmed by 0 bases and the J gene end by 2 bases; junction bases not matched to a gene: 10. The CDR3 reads CASSLALARDRGTYEQYF. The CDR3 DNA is TGTGCCAGCAGCTTAGCGCTAGCCAGGGACAGGGGTACCTACGAGCAGTACTTC.

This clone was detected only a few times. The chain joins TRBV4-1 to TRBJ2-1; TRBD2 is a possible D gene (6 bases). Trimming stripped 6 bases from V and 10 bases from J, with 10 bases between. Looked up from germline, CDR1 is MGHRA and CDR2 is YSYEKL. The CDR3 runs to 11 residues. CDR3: CASRSGGEQFF. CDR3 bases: TGCGCCAGCAGGAGTGGGGGGGAGCAGTTCTTC.

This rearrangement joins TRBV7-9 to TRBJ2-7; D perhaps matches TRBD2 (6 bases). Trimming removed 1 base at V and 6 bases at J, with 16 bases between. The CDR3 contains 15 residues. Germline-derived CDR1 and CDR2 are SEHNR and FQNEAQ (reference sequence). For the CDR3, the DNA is TGTGCCAGCAGCTTAGTCGCTGTGGAGGGCGGCGAGCAGTACTTC. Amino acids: CASSLVAVEGGEQYF.

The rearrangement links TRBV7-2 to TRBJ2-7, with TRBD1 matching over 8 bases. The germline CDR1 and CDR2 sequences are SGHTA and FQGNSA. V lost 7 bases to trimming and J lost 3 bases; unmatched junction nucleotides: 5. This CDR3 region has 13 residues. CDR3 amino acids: CASNQGANYEQYF. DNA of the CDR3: TGTGCCAGCAACCAGGGGGCCAACTACGAGCAGTACTTC.

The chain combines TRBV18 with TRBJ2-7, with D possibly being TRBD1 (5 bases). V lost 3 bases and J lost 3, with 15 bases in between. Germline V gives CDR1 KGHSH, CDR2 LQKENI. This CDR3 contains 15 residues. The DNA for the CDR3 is TGTGCCAGCTCACCTTCTTCAGGGCGCATCTACGAGCAGTACTTC. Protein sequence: CASSPSSGRIYEQYF.